This TCR beta chain was captured by sequencing in a study of blood T cell repertoires in COVID-19. With V trimmed by 10 bases and J by 4 bases, 7 bases remained unmatched. The V gene's germline CDR1 is MNHEY and CDR2 SVGAGI. The CDR3 consists of 14 residues. Original data processing: Cell counts per sample came from amplifying reference gene primers. The table came from immunoSEQ multiplex PCR; TCRdb's copy has only in-frame clones and leaves some out. The D gene and trimming were derived from the DNA, and the V and J assignments and clone size from that table. The sample carries 340,000 or so clones, 80% to 90% recorded once.

The specimen was PBMCs or T cells enriched from blood (not recorded which). This clonotype was obtained from a woman aged 40 to 49 with acute COVID-19. The V and J genes are TRBV6-5 and TRBJ2-1; 10 bases are a match to TRBD1. This CDR3 reads CATTWGQGYNEQFF. Written as DNA, the CDR3 is TGTGCCACAACTTGGGGACAGGGGTACAATGAGCAGTTCTTC.